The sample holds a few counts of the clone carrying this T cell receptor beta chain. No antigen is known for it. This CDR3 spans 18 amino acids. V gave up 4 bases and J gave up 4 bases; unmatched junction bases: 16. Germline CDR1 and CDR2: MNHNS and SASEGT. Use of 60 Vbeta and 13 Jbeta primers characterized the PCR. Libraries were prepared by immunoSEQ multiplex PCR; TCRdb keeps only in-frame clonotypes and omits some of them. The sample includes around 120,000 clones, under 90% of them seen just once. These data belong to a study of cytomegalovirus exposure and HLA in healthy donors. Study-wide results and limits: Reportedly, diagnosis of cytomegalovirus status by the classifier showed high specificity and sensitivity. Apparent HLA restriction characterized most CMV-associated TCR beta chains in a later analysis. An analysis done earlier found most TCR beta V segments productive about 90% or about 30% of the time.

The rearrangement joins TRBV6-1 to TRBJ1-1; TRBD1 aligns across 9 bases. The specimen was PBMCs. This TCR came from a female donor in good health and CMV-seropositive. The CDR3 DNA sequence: TGTGCCAGCAGTGCGCAAGAGAGAAGGGCGGACAGGGGCACTGAAGCTTTCTTT. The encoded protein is CASSAQERRADRGTEAFF.